Following are 32 T cell receptor beta chains from one sample sequenced in a study of T cells in Graves' hyperthyroidism and ophthalmopathy. The investigators amplified TCR beta CDR3 regions from RNA transcripts. The TCR CDR3 first-round RT-PCR relied on the HTBI primer set. A single record per CDR3 protein comes from TCRdb applying MiXCR to the multiplex PCR reads. In the table there are approximately 430,000 distinct CDR3 sequences, 15% to 18% of which are singletons. The sample taken for sequencing was blood. The source is a woman younger than 35 with Graves' hyperthyroidism.

This clonotype was counted at least ten times. The V call is TRBV3-1, the J call TRBJ2-5, with 10 bases lining up with TRBD2. Germline V gene sequence: CDR1 LGHDT, CDR2 YNNKEL (reference sequence). Trimming removed 2 bases from V and 4 bases from J; junction bases left unmatched: 10. The CDR3 totals 17 residues. CDR3 sequence: CASSQWGLAKGRETQYF. As DNA, the CDR3 is TGTGCCAGCAGCCAATGGGGACTAGCGAAGGGGAGAGAGACCCAGTACTTC.

This clonotype was recorded many times. This chain uses TRBV6-1 with TRBJ1-6; 7 nucleotides line up with TRBD1. Germline CDR1 reads MNHNS; CDR2 reads SASEGT. V lost 6 bases and J lost 0; bases outside the gene matches: 5. The CDR3 sequence is 16 residues long. In nucleotides, the CDR3 is TGTGCCAGCAGCCGGGGACAGAGCTCCTATAATTCACCCCTCCACTTT. This translates into CASSRGQSSYNSPLHF.

This clonotype came up many times. The chain couples TRBV7-9 to TRBJ2-1; D gene ambiguous. This CDR3 region has 11 residues. Trimming took off 2 bases at V and 8 bases at J, with 4 bases between the two ends. The V gene's germline CDR1 is SEHNR and CDR2 FQNEAQ (reference sequence). The CDR3 reads CASSLYDEQFF. CDR3 DNA: TGTGCCAGCAGCTTATACGATGAGCAGTTCTTC.

The chain employs TRBV9 and TRBJ1-5, with TRBD1 as a possible D gene (5 bases). V shed 0 bases and J shed 6 bases, with 10 bases lying between them. The CDR3 sequence is 14 residues long. Per germline, CDR1 SGDLS and CDR2 YYNGEE. The CDR3 DNA reads TGTGCCAGCAGCGTAGGACCGGGGGGTCAGCCCCAGCATTTT. Protein product: CASSVGPGGQPQHF.

This clonotype has a count of ten or more. The V gene is TRBV5-1, the J gene TRBJ2-1; a possible D gene is TRBD2 (7 bases). Germline loops: CDR1 SGHRS, CDR2 YFSETQ. V lost 1 base to trimming and J lost 5 bases, with 13 bases between them. The CDR3 spans 15 residues. The CDR3 loop is CASSLIAGADNEQFF. DNA of the CDR3: TGCGCCAGCAGCTTGATTGCGGGGGCGGACAATGAGCAGTTCTTC.

This clonotype was detected a few times. J is TRBJ2-3 and V is TRBV14, with D tentatively TRBD2 (5 bases). This CDR3 is 17 amino acids long. CDR1 SGHDN and CDR2 FVKESK come from the germline V gene. The ends were cut back, 1 base at V and 0 bases at J, with 14 bases in the middle. CDR3: CASSQAGWATSTDTQYF. The CDR3 nucleotides read TGTGCCAGCAGCCAAGCGGGGTGGGCCACTAGCACAGATACGCAGTATTTT.

This clonotype was observed many times. The chain combines TRBV20-1 with TRBJ2-3; the match to TRBD2 covers 14 bases. The CDR3 length is 15 residues. The V gene end was trimmed by 6 bases and the J gene end by 7 bases; junction bases not matched to a gene: 9. Germline lookup yields CDR1 DFQATT and CDR2 SNEGSKA (reference sequence). CDR3 region: CSAEGTSGRGNTQYF. CDR3 bases: TGCAGTGCGGAAGGGACTAGCGGGAGAGGAAATACGCAGTATTTT.

Many counts were recorded for this clonotype. The chain uses TRBV11-2 and TRBJ1-6; D remains unclear. Germline CDR1 is SGHAT and CDR2 is FQNNGV. The CDR3 runs to 14 residues. V was pared by 1 base and J by 4 bases, with 5 bases between. Here the CDR3 reads CASSLGGYNSPLHF. In nucleotides, the CDR3 is TGTGCCAGCAGCTTAGGAGGGTATAATTCACCCCTCCACTTT.

This clonotype was seen a few times. The rearrangement uses TRBV5-5 and TRBJ2-5; the D is unclear. The CDR3 is 12 amino acids. V lost 4 bases to trimming and J lost 0 bases, with 4 bases between them. Germline V gene data show CDR1 as SGHKS and CDR2 as YYEKEE (reference sequence). This chain's CDR3 is CASSINQETQYF. The CDR3 DNA reads TGTGCCAGCAGCATAAACCAAGAGACCCAGTACTTC.

In DNA, the CDR3 is TGTGCCAGCCGGGATGCTAGGGCCGGGGAGCTGTTTTTT. As protein: CASRDARAGELFF. This rearrangement joins TRBV9 to TRBJ2-2, with D possibly matching TRBD2 (5 bases). The CDR3 loop spans 13 amino acids. The V end lost 7 bases, the J end lost 6 bases, and 13 bases lay between the germline ends. The germline V gene encodes CDR1 SGDLS and CDR2 YYNGEE.

This clonotype came up many times. V gene TRBV2 combines with J gene TRBJ1-2; weak D call: TRBD1 (5 bases). Trimming stripped 8 bases from V and 0 bases from J, with 10 bases between. The CDR3 runs to 13 residues. CDR1 SNHLY and CDR2 FYNNEI come from the germline V gene. The DNA for the CDR3 is TGTGCCAGCGAGACAGCTACTAACTATGGCTACACCTTC. Translated, it gives CASETATNYGYTF.

This clonotype was observed a few times. J is TRBJ1-6 and V is TRBV28, with D perhaps matching TRBD1 (6 bases). This CDR3 has 14 amino acids. V lost 4 bases and J lost 3, with 7 bases in between. CDR1 and CDR2 from the germline V gene are MDHEN and SYDVKM. CDR3 coding DNA: TGTGCCAGCAGTTGGGACAACTATAATTCACCCCTCCACTTT. As protein: CASSWDNYNSPLHF.

The chain carries TRBV29-1 and TRBJ1-1, with D possibly TRBD1 on 5 matching bases. The CDR3 loop spans 12 amino acids. Germline values: CDR1 SQVTM, CDR2 ANQGSEA. V was clipped by 6 bases and J by 7 bases, with 15 bases between them. The DNA for the CDR3 is TGCAGCGTGCGGACCCCTGGGGGTGAAGCTTTCTTT. It codes for CSVRTPGGEAFF.

This clonotype has at least ten counts. The V gene is TRBV18, the J gene TRBJ1-1; tentative D call: TRBD1 (6 bases). CDR3 length: 15 residues. V shed 3 bases and J shed 1 base, with 12 bases lying between them. Germline V lookup: CDR1 KGHSH, CDR2 LQKENI. DNA for the CDR3: TGTGCCAGCTCACCCCCGGGCAGGGGGAACACTGAAGCTTTCTTT. This encodes CASSPPGRGNTEAFF. The full variable domain, in which reference TRBV18 and TRBJ1-1 provide the parts outside the CDR3, is NAGVMQNPRHLVRRRGQEARLRCSPMKGHSHVYWYRQLPEEGLKFMVYLQKENIIDESGMPKERFSAEFPKEGPSILRIQQVVRGDSAAYFCASSPPGRGNTEAFFGQGTRLTVV.

The J gene is TRBJ1-5, the V gene TRBV19; D unresolved. Per germline, CDR1 LNHDA and CDR2 SQIVND (reference sequence). V shed 4 bases and J shed 4 bases, with 17 bases lying between them. This CDR3 comprises 16 residues. CDR3 sequence (DNA): TGTGCCAGTAGTACTCGACCGGGCTCGGGGAATCAGCCCCAGCATTTT. Translated, it gives CASSTRPGSGNQPQHF.

This clonotype was detected ten times or more. The rearrangement links TRBV7-6 to TRBJ2-1; D possibly corresponds to TRBD1 (5 bases). Germline CDR1 is SGHVS and CDR2 is FNYEAQ. V was trimmed by 5 bases and J by 4 bases, leaving 12 bases between them. The CDR3 spans 14 residues. CDR3 nucleotide sequence: TGTGCCAGCAGCCCCAGACAGACTTACAATGAGCAGTTCTTC. Translating gives CASSPRQTYNEQFF.

This clonotype was seen a handful of times. This rearrangement joins TRBV2 to TRBJ1-5; 7 bases map to TRBD1. J was trimmed by 3 bases and V by 4 bases; bases with no gene match: 6. Germline CDR1 SNHLY, CDR2 FYNNEI. The CDR3 covers 15 residues. CDR3 residues: CASSVQGRVNQPQHF. DNA for the CDR3: TGTGCCAGCAGTGTACAGGGGAGGGTCAATCAGCCCCAGCATTTT.

The V call is TRBV7-3, the J call TRBJ2-1; TRBD2 matches at 12 bases. V was pared by 0 bases and J by 9 bases, with 6 bases of the junction left unmatched. Germline V gives CDR1 SGHTA, CDR2 FQGTGA. This CDR3 has 16 residues. The CDR3 sequence is CASSLTRTSGEGEQFF. The CDR3 nucleotides are TGTGCCAGCAGCTTAACGCGGACTAGCGGGGAGGGTGAGCAGTTCTTC.

Notes on this clonotype: A much larger clone lies a single base off, so this may be a read error. The V and J genes are TRBV6-2 or TRBV6-3 and TRBJ1-1; possibly TRBD1 for D (5 bases). Germline V gene sequence: CDR1 MNHEY, CDR2 SVGEGT. The CDR3 contains 13 residues. The chain's CDR3 is CATHRGLNTEASF. As DNA, the CDR3 is TGTGCCACCCATCGGGGCTTAAACACTGAAGCTTCCTTT.

This clonotype was observed many times. The chain joins TRBV6-1 to TRBJ2-5; 9 bases agree with TRBD1. Looked up from germline, CDR1 is MNHNS and CDR2 is SASEGT. Trimming removed 8 bases from V and 3 bases from J; junction bases left unmatched: 10. The CDR3 loop spans 15 amino acids. The chain's CDR3 is CASRTGTGREETQYF. The CDR3 nucleotides are TGTGCCAGCCGCACCGGGACAGGGAGGGAAGAGACCCAGTACTTC.

This clonotype was found many times. V usage is TRBV9 and J usage is TRBJ1-2; D remains unclear. Trimming left V 4 bases short and J 2 bases short, with 18 bases between. Germline CDR1 and CDR2: SGDLS and YYNGEE. The CDR3 extends over 16 amino acids. CDR3 amino acids: CASSPSPPIRNYGYTF. The CDR3 DNA reads as TGTGCCAGCAGCCCTTCACCCCCCATACGGAACTATGGCTACACCTTC.

This clonotype was detected many times. This chain uses TRBV12-3 or TRBV12-4 with TRBJ1-5, with 8 nucleotides matching TRBD1. The CDR3 sequence is 16 residues long. V shed 5 bases, J shed 4 bases, and the junction held 10 bases outside the gene matches. CDR3 sequence reads: CASSPRDRSRNQPQHF. CDR3 nucleotides: TGTGCCAGCAGTCCCCGGGACAGGTCTAGGAATCAGCCCCAGCATTTT.

This clonotype was seen ten or more times. Here the CDR3 DNA reads TGTGCCAGCAGTTTGGTTAGGACAGGGGATGCCTACGAGCAGTACTTC. This translates into CASSLVRTGDAYEQYF. V gene TRBV28 combines with J gene TRBJ2-7, with TRBD1 identical over 9 bases. The CDR3 spans 16 residues. Germline CDR1 reads MDHEN; CDR2 reads SYDVKM. The trim removed 3 bases at V and 2 bases at J, leaving 8 bases unmatched.

The V and J genes are TRBV5-1 and TRBJ2-5, with D perhaps matching TRBD2 (5 bases). Trimming cost V 1 base and J 1 base, with 14 bases left between them. The length of the CDR3 is 16 residues. The germline V gene has CDR1 SGHRS and CDR2 YFSETQ. This chain's CDR3 is CASSLMGGLAQETQYF. Here the CDR3 DNA reads TGCGCCAGCAGCTTGATGGGCGGGCTAGCCCAAGAGACCCAGTACTTC.

This clonotype was detected many times. Here the CDR3 DNA reads TGTGCCAGCAGTTGGACAGGCGGGGCCTACGAGCAGTACTTC. This sequence encodes CASSWTGGAYEQYF. V and J are TRBV2 and TRBJ2-7; TRBD1 might be the D (7 bases). Germline assignment: CDR1 SNHLY and CDR2 FYNNEI. The length of the CDR3 is 14 residues. Deletions cut 5 bases from V and 2 bases from J, with 13 bases between.

This clonotype was seen only a few times. This rearrangement joins TRBV19 to TRBJ1-2, with D maybe TRBD1 (5 bases). The germline V gene has CDR1 LNHDA and CDR2 SQIVND (reference sequence). The V end was cut by 5 bases, the J end by 1 base, with 17 bases between. CDR3 size: 16 residues. The CDR3 coding sequence is TGTGCCAGTAGTTCCCTTCGGGACTCCGATAACTATGGCTACACCTTC. It is translated as CASSSLRDSDNYGYTF.

This clonotype was detected a few times. This chain links TRBV11-2 with TRBJ2-3, with a tentative D call TRBD2 (6 bases). This CDR3 contains 14 residues. CDR1 is SGHAT, CDR2 FQNNGV, per germline. Trimming removed 5 bases from V and 2 bases from J, with 11 bases in between. The CDR3 protein is CASSRDWTTDTQYF. CDR3 sequence (DNA): TGTGCCAGCAGCCGGGACTGGACCACAGATACGCAGTATTTT. Based on the CDR3 plus reference TRBV11-2 and TRBJ2-3, the full variable domain is EAGVAQSPRYKIIEKRQSVAFWCNPISGHATLYWYQQILGQGPKLLIQFQNNGVVDDSQLPKDRFSAERLKGVDSTLKIQPAKLEDSAVYLCASSRDWTTDTQYFGPGTRLTVL.

This clonotype was recorded a few times. The chain employs TRBV2 and TRBJ1-1; TRBD1 matches 10 bases. The CDR3 is made up of 12 amino acids. With 4 bases clipped from V and 10 bases from J, the junction kept 3 bases outside the gene matches. Germline values: CDR1 SNHLY, CDR2 FYNNEI. The CDR3 DNA sequence: TGTGCCAGCAGTGGGACAGGGGGGTTAGCTTTCTTT. It specifies CASSGTGGLAFF.

The sample holds many counts of this clonotype. The rearrangement joins TRBV15 to TRBJ2-1, with 9 bases fitting TRBD2. This CDR3 region has 16 residues. V was clipped by 5 bases and J by 7 bases; unmatched bases: 12. The V gene's germline CDR1 is LNHNV and CDR2 YYDKDF (reference sequence). The CDR3 protein is CATSVAGGRDRNEQFF. For the CDR3, the DNA is TGTGCCACCAGCGTTGCGGGGGGGCGGGATAGAAATGAGCAGTTCTTC. Full variable domain (rest looked up from reference TRBV15 and TRBJ2-1): DAMVIQNPRYQVTQFGKPVTLSCSQTLNHNVMYWYQQKSSQAPKLLFHYYDKDFNNEADTPDNFQSRRPNTSFCFLDIRSPGLGDTAMYLCATSVAGGRDRNEQFFGPGTRLTVL.

The chain combines TRBV11-2 with TRBJ2-3, with 16 positions matching TRBD2. Germline V lookup: CDR1 SGHAT, CDR2 FQNNGV. Trimming cost V 3 bases and J 4 bases; bases outside gene matches: 4. The CDR3 length is 17 residues. Here the CDR3 reads CASSFVGTSGGADTQYF. The CDR3 DNA reads TGTGCCAGCAGCTTCGTAGGGACTAGCGGGGGGGCAGATACGCAGTATTTT.

There are many counts of this clonotype. This chain joins TRBV5-6 and TRBJ1-5, with TRBD1 matching over 7 bases. With V trimmed by 4 bases and J by 2 bases, 9 bases remained unmatched. Germline V gene data show CDR1 as SGHDT and CDR2 as YYEEEE. The CDR3 spans 16 residues. In DNA form, the CDR3 reads TGTGCCAGCAGCGCGGTAACAGGGGATGGCAATCAGCCCCAGCATTTT. This gives the protein CASSAVTGDGNQPQHF.

This clonotype was counted ten times or more. This chain uses TRBV12-5 with TRBJ2-7, with D unclear. Germline V gives CDR1 LGHNT, CDR2 FRNRAP. The CDR3 consists of 15 residues. Trimming left V 7 bases short and J 2 bases short, with 18 bases between. CDR3 coding DNA: TGTGCTAGTGCCTACCAAGGGAAGTTCGCCTACGAGCAGTACTTC. Translated, it gives CASAYQGKFAYEQYF.